Reported below is one TCR beta chain. The record originates from a study of T cells in Graves' hyperthyroidism and ophthalmopathy. TCR beta CDR3 sequences were amplified from RNA transcripts. The HTBI set primed first-round TCR CDR3 RT-PCR. TCRdb re-called the multiplex PCR reads with MiXCR, one entry per CDR3 protein. The sample shows around 660,000 distinct CDR3 sequences, about 45% of them seen only once. The germline V gene encodes CDR1 DFQATT and CDR2 SNEGSKA (reference sequence). Trimming cost V 5 bases and J 5 bases; bases outside gene matches: 4. The CDR3 has 12 residues. Patients having uncontrolled infection, another autoimmune disease, pregnancy or lactation were not included.

The receptor's source is an adult man with Graves' disease, either hyperthyroidism or ophthalmopathy (not recorded which). This sequence joins TRBV20-1 and TRBJ1-1; 8 nucleotides align to TRBD1. Sequences were obtained from peripheral blood or thyroid tissue (not recorded which). In DNA form, the CDR3 reads TGCAGTGCTCGACAGGGGCGGACTGAAGCTTTCTTT. Protein sequence: CSARQGRTEAFF.